Listed here is a single T cell receptor (beta chain). The antigen is undetermined. The source of the sample is a study of radiation and T cells in renal cell carcinoma. Study-wide context: Nephrectomy followed 15 Gy stereotactic body radiation by 4 weeks. Findings of the study overall: Baseline intratumoral clonotype presence is unknown without pretreatment biopsies. Top tumor clonotypes rose in blood 2 weeks post-radiation, then contracted.

Produced via immunoSEQ multiplex PCR; TCRdb's table is partial and in-frame only. The profile covers 150,000 or so clones, with 88% appearing a single time and about 4.3% taken by the ten largest. Time point given: baseline pretreatment blood. Treatment noted: 15 Gy SBRT to primary tumor, nephrectomy 4 weeks later. The tumor was a clear cell renal cell carcinoma. The receptor was derived from a woman in her 70s with renal cell carcinoma. This specimen consisted of blood, obtained from a patient whose treatment included radiotherapy and nephrectomy.

As DNA, the CDR3 is TGTGCCAGCAGTGGCGGGACTAGGGGGTTCGAGCAGTACTTC. This gives the protein CASSGGTRGFEQYF. The chain couples TRBV28 to TRBJ2-7; 8 bases are shared with TRBD2. The CDR3 contains 14 residues. Germline CDR1 and CDR2: MDHEN and SYDVKM. Losses at the gene ends were 5 bases for V and 6 bases for J; bases not matched to a gene: 9.